The entry below gives a single T cell receptor (beta chain) sequence along with its context. This entry comes from a study of OX40 agonist ivuxolimab in advanced cancers. The CDR3 runs 12 residues. V was cut by 10 bases and J by 3 bases, with 10 bases left in between. Germline assignment: CDR1 ENHRY and CDR2 SYGVKD. The data were produced by immunoSEQ multiplex PCR, yet TCRdb's version contains in-frame clones alone and is incomplete. The data hold 55,000 to 60,000 clones, with roughly 84% observed a single time. The rearrangement uses TRBV10-3 and TRBJ1-5, with D possibly TRBD1 on 5 matching bases. Material: CD4+ or CD8+ T cells sorted from blood, obtained in a trial of the OX40 agonist ivuxolimab. This clonotype was sampled from an adult with an advanced solid tumor such as melanoma, head and neck, liver or kidney cancer. In DNA, the CDR3 is TGTGCCACCGGGGGGAACAATCAGCCCCAGCATTTT. Amino acids: CATGGNNQPQHF.